This TCR beta chain appears in the sequencing data of a study of T cell changes during pregnancy in multiple sclerosis. As regards this clone: One junction end does not reproduce the germline sequence, and a read error may be involved. Other DNA variants within this sample encode the same CDR3.

Germline assignment: CDR1 KGHSH and CDR2 LQKENI. The CDR3 is 14 amino acids. Sequencing used immunoSEQ multiplex PCR; TCRdb keeps in-frame clones, though not all of them. The top ten clones hold roughly 0.54% of a sample with about 55,000 clones, 90% of them seen once. The sequence was obtained from a female donor with multiple sclerosis, enrolled in a pregnancy study. The material sequenced was CD4+ T cells from peripheral blood mononuclear cells, taken in the first trimester of pregnancy. This sequence joins TRBV18 and TRBJ2-2; D unclear. The CDR3 spells CASSPPGSTGELFF. CDR3 in DNA: TGTGCCAGCTCGCCACCGGGCAGCACCGGGGAGCTGTTTTTT.